Following are 29 T cell receptor beta chains from one sample sequenced in a study of T-cell memory formation after mild COVID-19 (dated by TCRdb to the early 2020s). The method was 5' RACE. Instrument on record: Illumina NovaSeq 6000. The public reads were run again by TCRdb, first through fastp at Q25 and then through MiXCR, and only productive beta chains were kept. Rows are combined by CDR3 protein, so each entry shows the most common genes and DNA. This sample has 25,000 to 30,000 distinct CDR3 sequences in its table, and roughly 12% of those were observed once. Over 12% of the sample lies in the top ten. Specimen: PBMCs or a T cell subset sorted from them (not recorded which). The receptors originated from an adult woman who had mild COVID-19 (a few samples of this study predate the infection). The sample titles of this study are shuffled in the database, so cell type and time point are left out; the donor was told from shared clones.

This clonotype came up many times. V and J are TRBV24-1 and TRBJ2-1; either TRBD1 or TRBD2 may supply D (7 bases each). Trimming took 7 bases from V and 5 from J, leaving 17 bases between them. The germline V gene encodes CDR1 KGHDR and CDR2 SFDVKD. CDR3 length: 15 residues. The CDR3 DNA sequence: TGTGCCACCAGAGGGACAGCGGGGCAGCACAATGAGCAGTTCTTC. Protein product: CATRGTAGQHNEQFF.

The sample holds many counts of this clonotype. The genes are TRBV12-5 and TRBJ2-2; TRBD1 aligns across 8 bases. J lost 5 bases, V lost 10 bases, and 6 bases had no gene match. The CDR3 has 13 amino acids. CDR1 is LGHNT and CDR2 is FRNRAP in the germline V gene. The CDR3 DNA reads TGTGCTACCAGGACAGGGTGGACCGGGGAGCTGTTTTTT. This translates into CATRTGWTGELFF.

This clonotype was recorded many times. The chain is built from TRBV11-2 and TRBJ2-5, with unresolved D. V lost 6 bases and J 4 bases, leaving 9 bases between the germline ends. Germline V gives CDR1 SGHAT, CDR2 FQNNGV. The CDR3 runs 12 residues. The CDR3 DNA is TGTGCCAGCAGGCGGCTTGGAGAGACCCAGTACTTC. Amino acids: CASRRLGETQYF.

Ten or more counts support this clonotype. In nucleotides, the CDR3 is TGTGCCATCAGTGAGCGGACTGAGCAGTTCTTC. Encoded protein: CAISERTEQFF. The genes are TRBV10-3 and TRBJ2-1; D remains ambiguous. V lost 2 bases to trimming and J lost 9 bases, with 5 bases between them. Germline values: CDR1 ENHRY, CDR2 SYGVKD. The CDR3 is 11 residues long.

This clonotype was seen many times. The chain is built from TRBV4-1 and TRBJ2-7, with 10 bases aligning to TRBD1. Germline V gene data show CDR1 as MGHRA and CDR2 as YSYEKL. The CDR3 is 17 residues long. Germline trimming cut 5 bases from V and 5 bases from J; bases unmatched to any gene: 15. CDR3 nucleotide sequence: TGCGCCAGCAGCTTAAGTTGGACAGGGGGGGCAATCGACGAGCAGTACTTC. The encoded protein is CASSLSWTGGAIDEQYF.

Sample share makes this clonotype medium-sized. The chain links TRBV2 to TRBJ2-7; 7 nucleotides match TRBD2. CDR3 length: 13 residues. CDR1 SNHLY and CDR2 FYNNEI come from the germline V gene. V lost 8 bases and J lost 3; bases outside the gene matches: 7. This CDR3 is CASLLASGYEQYF. DNA for the CDR3: TGTGCCAGCCTGTTGGCTAGCGGCTACGAGCAGTACTTC.

This clonotype appeared many times. The V call is TRBV7-2, the J call TRBJ1-2; 9 positions agree with TRBD1. V shed 5 bases and J 8 bases; nucleotides not matched to a gene: 9. The CDR3 runs 14 residues. CDR1 and CDR2 from the germline V gene are SGHTA and FQGNSA. The CDR3 bases are TGTGCCAGCAGCCCCGGGACAGGGATGAAGGGCTACACCTTC. Protein: CASSPGTGMKGYTF.

This clonotype was seen ten or more times. The chain employs TRBV5-5 and TRBJ1-2; D might be TRBD1 (6 bases). Deletions cut 4 bases from V and 4 bases from J, with 20 bases between. This CDR3 has 16 amino acids. Germline loops: CDR1 SGHKS, CDR2 YYEKEE (reference sequence). The CDR3 reads CASSPGGGGMIYGYTF. The CDR3 nucleotides read TGTGCCAGCAGCCCCGGAGGGGGGGGCATGATCTATGGCTACACCTTC. The whole variable domain, filled in from reference TRBV5-5 and TRBJ1-2, reads DAGVTQSPTHLIKTRGQQVTLRCSPISGHKSVSWYQQVLGQGPQFIFQYYEKEERGRGNFPDRFSARQFPNYSSELNVNALLLGDSALYLCASSPGGGGMIYGYTFGSGTRLTVV.

This clonotype was recorded at least ten times. This sequence joins TRBV2 and TRBJ2-7; D gene uncertain. This CDR3 spans 16 amino acids. Germline lookup yields CDR1 SNHLY and CDR2 FYNNEI. Trimming stripped 3 bases from V and 0 bases from J, with 15 bases between. The CDR3 loop reads CASSERWASSSYEQYF. DNA for the CDR3: TGTGCCAGCAGTGAGAGGTGGGCTTCGAGCTCCTACGAGCAGTACTTC.

This clonotype was seen many times. The V call is TRBV20-1, the J call TRBJ2-3; weak D call: TRBD2 (5 bases). CDR3 length equals 17 residues. The germline V gene has CDR1 DFQATT and CDR2 SNEGSKA (reference sequence). V was trimmed by 5 bases and J by 1 base, leaving 22 bases between them. The CDR3 sequence is CSADLSSFGVGTDTQYF. DNA for the CDR3: TGCAGTGCTGATCTTAGTTCGTTCGGGGTGGGCACAGATACGCAGTATTTT.

This clonotype was detected ten times or more. The J gene is TRBJ2-5, the V gene TRBV29-1, with a possible D match to TRBD2 (5 bases). Germline CDR1 is SQVTM and CDR2 is ANQGSEA. The length of the CDR3 is 12 residues. V lost 4 bases, J lost 7 bases, and 13 bases lay in between. CDR3 coding DNA: TGCAGCGTTGGGGCCCCAGAGGGGACCCAGTACTTC. Amino acids: CSVGAPEGTQYF.

This chain links TRBV27 with TRBJ2-3; no reliable D call. The CDR3 has 13 residues. V dropped 3 bases and J dropped 4 bases, with 8 bases sitting between them. Germline V gene lookup returns CDR1 MNHEY and CDR2 SMNVEV (reference sequence). CDR3 residues: CASSLSSADTQYF. The CDR3 bases are TGTGCCAGCAGTTTGTCTAGTGCAGATACGCAGTATTTT.

This clonotype was seen ten or more times. J is TRBJ2-1 and V is TRBV9, with D tentatively TRBD2 (6 bases). Germline V gene data show CDR1 as SGDLS and CDR2 as YYNGEE. The CDR3 spans 15 residues. V was cut by 3 bases and J by 6 bases, with 16 bases left in between. CDR3 bases: TGTGCCAGCAGCGGGAGGGGACGCGGCACCAATGAGCAGTTCTTC. As protein: CASSGRGRGTNEQFF.

This clonotype was observed at least ten times. J is TRBJ2-3 and V is TRBV11-1; the D gene is possibly TRBD2 (7 bases). The V and J ends lost 5 bases and 4 bases respectively, with 19 bases between them. The CDR3 loop spans 16 amino acids. Germline CDR1 and CDR2: SGHAT and FQDESV (reference sequence). CDR3 coding DNA: TGTGCCAGCAGCCCTTCAGAGGGGGGGCCTGCAGATACGCAGTATTTT. Protein: CASSPSEGGPADTQYF.

Ten or more counts support this clonotype. This chain joins TRBV6-1 and TRBJ2-4; unclear D gene. Germline V gene sequence: CDR1 MNHNS, CDR2 SASEGT. The ends were cut back, 0 bases at V and 11 bases at J, with 8 bases in the middle. This CDR3 spans 12 amino acids. The CDR3 loop reads CASSEALGLQYF. DNA of the CDR3: TGTGCCAGCAGTGAAGCTCTAGGCCTTCAGTACTTC.

J is TRBJ2-1 and V is TRBV5-1, with 16 bases aligning to TRBD2. With V trimmed by 4 bases and J by 3 bases, 10 bases remained unmatched. Germline V lookup: CDR1 SGHRS, CDR2 YFSETQ. This CDR3 contains 19 residues. This CDR3 is CASSASGTSGGAGYNEQFF. DNA of the CDR3: TGCGCCAGCAGCGCTTCCGGGACTAGCGGGGGGGCGGGCTACAATGAGCAGTTCTTC.

This clonotype was picked up many times. J is TRBJ1-6 and V is TRBV6-5, with D unclear. This CDR3 has 15 residues. The germline V and J ends were trimmed by 5 bases and 5 bases, with 13 bases remaining between them. Germline loops: CDR1 MNHEY, CDR2 SVGAGI. The CDR3 DNA is TGTGCCAGCAGTGTGGAGGGTACTAATAATTCACCCCTCCACTTT. Translating gives CASSVEGTNNSPLHF.

At least ten counts were recorded for this clonotype. The V and J genes are TRBV7-2 and TRBJ2-6, with TRBD1 matching over 8 bases. This CDR3 has 17 residues. The germline V gene has CDR1 SGHTA and CDR2 FQGNSA. With V trimmed by 5 bases and J by 0 bases, 6 bases remained unmatched. The CDR3 DNA reads as TGTGCCAGCAGCGCCGGGACAGGCCTCTCTGGGGCCAACGTCCTGACTTTC. The encoded protein is CASSAGTGLSGANVLTF.

This clonotype was seen at least ten times. The V call is TRBV7-9, the J call TRBJ1-4; D is ambiguous. Germline lookup yields CDR1 SEHNR and CDR2 FQNEAQ (reference sequence). Between the trimmed V and J ends, which lost 5 bases and 0 bases, there was a span of 10 bases. The CDR3 consists of 15 residues. The CDR3 region has the DNA TGTGCCAGCAGCCCCGGATCCGCAACTAATGAAAAACTGTTTTTT. Its protein is CASSPGSATNEKLFF.

There are many counts of this clonotype. This chain connects TRBV5-1 to TRBJ2-4, with TRBD1 as a possible D gene (5 bases). Trimming removed 4 bases at V and 7 bases at J, with 21 bases between. The CDR3 covers 16 residues. Per germline, CDR1 SGHRS and CDR2 YFSETQ. CDR3 sequence (DNA): TGCGCCAGCAGCATCCCTCGCGCTAGGCAGGGCAACATTCAGTACTTC. This gives the protein CASSIPRARQGNIQYF.

This clonotype was found many times. V usage is TRBV10-2 and J usage is TRBJ2-5; 11 bases are a match to TRBD1. Germline CDR1 is WSHSY and CDR2 is SAAADI. V gave up 5 bases and J gave up 2 bases; unmatched junction bases: 10. The length of the CDR3 is 17 residues. This CDR3 reads CASSPGTGGLWQETQYF. The CDR3 DNA sequence: TGCGCCAGCAGTCCCGGGACAGGGGGTTTGTGGCAAGAGACCCAGTACTTC.

This clonotype was seen many times. The V gene is TRBV7-9, the J gene TRBJ1-1; 7 bases are a match to TRBD1. From germline, CDR1 is SEHNR and CDR2 FQNEAQ (reference sequence). The CDR3 is 17 amino acids. Trimming at V came to 4 bases and at J to 5 bases, leaving 16 bases not matched to a gene. CDR3 amino acids: CASSSGQVSAAGTEAFF. In nucleotides, the CDR3 is TGTGCCAGCAGCTCAGGACAGGTTAGTGCCGCAGGGACTGAAGCTTTCTTT.

This clonotype was seen at least ten times. The chain recombines TRBV25-1 with TRBJ1-5; unclear D gene. Trimming took off 4 bases at V and 7 bases at J, with 20 bases between the two ends. This CDR3 has 16 amino acids. Germline CDR1 MGHDK, CDR2 SYGVNS. The CDR3 here is CASSGGVVPDLQPQHF. The CDR3 nucleotides are TGTGCCAGCAGTGGCGGGGTCGTCCCCGATCTACAGCCCCAGCATTTT.

This clonotype was counted ten times or more. The rearrangement joins TRBV19 to TRBJ2-7; 7 nucleotides align to TRBD1. This CDR3 has 14 amino acids. V shed 1 base and J 4 bases; nucleotides not matched to a gene: 4. Germline CDR1 and CDR2: LNHDA and SQIVND (reference sequence). CDR3 in DNA: TGTGCCAGTAGTATAGGAGGGGGCGTGTACGAGCAGTACTTC. Its protein is CASSIGGGVYEQYF.

In its sample, this clonotype was seen many times. V usage is TRBV19 and J usage is TRBJ2-1, with 8 bases identical to TRBD1. J gave up 4 bases and V 7 bases, and 6 bases lay outside the gene matches. This CDR3 is built from 14 residues. The germline V gene encodes CDR1 LNHDA and CDR2 SQIVND (reference sequence). Written as DNA, the CDR3 is TGTGCCAGTAATCCAGGGGGCTTTTACAATGAGCAGTTCTTC. It codes for CASNPGGFYNEQFF. The full variable domain, rest sourced from reference TRBV19 and TRBJ2-1, is DGGITQSPKYLFRKEGQNVTLSCEQNLNHDAMYWYRQDPGQGLRLIYYSQIVNDFQKGDIAEGYSVSREKKESFPLTVTSAQKNPTAFYLCASNPGGFYNEQFFGPGTRLTVL.

This clonotype has ten or more counts. The CDR3: CASSQGAEIEKLFF. The CDR3 nucleotides read TGTGCCAGCAGCCAAGGTGCCGAAATTGAAAAACTGTTTTTT. This sequence joins TRBV3-1 and TRBJ1-4; D call uncertain. The CDR3 has 14 residues. Germline-derived CDR1 and CDR2 are LGHDT and YNNKEL (reference sequence). Deletions cut 1 base from V and 7 bases from J, with 10 bases between.

This clonotype was detected ten times or more. The CDR3 nucleotides are TGCAGTGCTAGAGATGCAGAGGGGGCAGGCAATCAGCCCCAGCATTTT. Protein sequence: CSARDAEGAGNQPQHF. The V gene is TRBV20-1, the J gene TRBJ1-5; TRBD1 agrees at 7 bases. Losses at the gene ends were 0 bases for V and 2 bases for J; bases not matched to a gene: 7. The CDR3 is made up of 16 amino acids. From germline, CDR1 is DFQATT and CDR2 SNEGSKA (reference sequence).

By sample fraction, this clonotype is medium-sized (0.01 to 0.1%). The chain has TRBV12-3 or TRBV12-4 and TRBJ2-7; tentative D call: TRBD2 (6 bases). The CDR3 is made up of 14 amino acids. Trimming shortened V by 6 bases and J by 6 bases, and 18 bases separated the two germline ends. The CDR3 region has the DNA TGTGCCAGCAGCCCCTTTCCCCAGGAGGGCGAGCAGTACTTC. Translating gives CASSPFPQEGEQYF.

This clonotype was recorded at least ten times. The chain couples TRBV5-1 to TRBJ2-5, with 16 bases lining up with TRBD2. This CDR3 has 17 residues. Germline V gene data show CDR1 as SGHRS and CDR2 as YFSETQ. V lost 5 bases and J lost 3; bases outside the gene matches: 7. The CDR3 bases are TGCGCCAGCAGTCCGGGACTAGCGGGGGGGCCCGAAGAGACCCAGTACTTC. Residues: CASSPGLAGGPEETQYF.